Described below is a single T cell receptor beta chain sequence and its context. This specimen belongs to a study of blood T cell repertoires in COVID-19. Study at large: In each case, the material was cDNA or gDNA derived from T cells, B-cell-depleted T cells, or PBMCs.

Looked up from germline, CDR1 is SEHNR and CDR2 is FQNEAQ (reference sequence). The CDR3 totals 15 residues. Trimming removed 0 bases from V and 0 bases from J, with 7 bases in between. In the source study's methods: Reference gene primer amplification gave estimated nucleated cell counts. Clones were sequenced by immunoSEQ multiplex PCR, and TCRdb holds only the in-frame ones, with some missing. V, J and clone size were drawn from that table, and D and trimming were deduced from the DNA. The sample lists 380,000 or so clones; roughly 90% were seen once. Individuals aged about 18 to 95 years were recruited from 24 US areas. Cohorts were determined from participant-reported clinical history.

This clonotype originated in a woman aged 30 to 39 with acute COVID-19. The chain links TRBV7-9 to TRBJ2-3; no clear D gene. The sequenced sample consisted of PBMCs or T cells enriched from blood (not recorded which). This chain's CDR3 is CASSLARSSTDTQYF. The CDR3 nucleotides are TGTGCCAGCAGCTTAGCGCGGTCGAGCACAGATACGCAGTATTTT. Full variable domain (missing parts from reference TRBV7-9 and TRBJ2-3): DTGVSQNPRHKITKRGQNVTFRCDPISEHNRLYWYRQTLGQGPEFLTYFQNEAQLEKSRLLSDRFSAERPKGSFSTLEIQRTEQGDSAMYLCASSLARSSTDTQYFGPGTRLTVL.